This T cell receptor beta chain was recorded in a study of monozygotic twins with inflammatory bowel disease. Study outcomes and limitations: Especially where disease activity was present, IBD patients had fewer clonotypes in common with others than healthy twins did.

Germline values: CDR1 SGDLS, CDR2 YYNGEE. This CDR3 has 14 amino acids. As for this clonotype: The target antigen is unknown.

TCRdb reprocessed the 5' RACE reads and reports one entry per CDR3 protein, with no DNA. Its table records approximately 400,000 distinct CDR3 sequences. Sequenced material: blood. The receptor's source is a human donor with ulcerative colitis or Crohn's disease, or a healthy co-twin of an affected twin (not recorded which). The genes are TRBV9 and TRBJ2-7; without DNA, the TCRdb call of TRBD1 cannot be checked. The CDR3 spells CASSVGPGAYEQYF.